A single sample is the source of the 2 T cell receptor beta chains below, sequenced in a study of identical twins. TCRdb re-analysed the 5' RACE reads in MiXCR, keeping a single row per CDR3 protein. The data contain 650,000 to 800,000 distinct CDR3 sequences, 8% to 9% of them singletons. This same sample was also part of a study on yellow fever vaccine responses in identical twins.

Sequencing was done on a sample of PBMCs. These receptors were collected from a woman younger than 35 in good health.

The chain has TRBV25-1 and TRBJ1-1; D may be TRBD1 (5 bases). The germline V gene has CDR1 MGHDK and CDR2 SYGVNS. The CDR3 loop spans 14 amino acids. V shed 3 bases and J shed 0 bases, with 8 bases lying between them. CDR3 amino acids: CASSDWGLNTEAFF. DNA for the CDR3: TGTGCCAGCAGTGATTGGGGGTTGAACACTGAAGCTTTCTTT. Drawing the rest from reference TRBV25-1 and TRBJ1-1, the complete variable domain is EADIYQTPRYLVIGTGKKITLECSQTMGHDKMYWYQQDPGMELHLIHYSYGVNSTEKGDLSSESTVSRIRTEHFPLTLESARPSHTSQYLCASSDWGLNTEAFFGQGTRLTVV.

The chain uses TRBV10-3 and TRBJ2-3, with 10 bases lining up with TRBD2. CDR1 and CDR2 from the germline V gene are ENHRY and SYGVKD. The CDR3 runs 19 residues. The V gene end was trimmed by 4 bases and the J gene end by 3 bases; junction bases not matched to a gene: 16. CDR3 amino acids: CAISVGPEPGLAPTDTQYF. The DNA for the CDR3 is TGTGCCATCAGTGTCGGCCCAGAGCCGGGACTAGCGCCGACAGATACGCAGTATTTT.